Listed below are T cell receptor beta chains from one sample, sequenced in a study of cytomegalovirus exposure and HLA in healthy donors. Only in-frame clones appear in the TCRdb table, and some are missing; sequencing was by immunoSEQ multiplex PCR. The repertoire holds under 300,000 clones, with just over 70% as singletons. Sequencing was performed on PBMCs. The receptors were gathered from a female donor in good health and CMV-seronegative. Each CDR3 is given with its conserved first and last residue. Each record gives: V gene, clone size, J gene, CDR3 protein. Not every row has a clone size; where given, it reads once, few, many or a size class.

v_gene: TRBV7-9
abundance: NA
j_gene: TRBJ2-7
CDR3aa: CASSPEGYEQYF

v_gene: TRBV6-4
abundance: NA
j_gene: TRBJ2-3
CDR3aa: CASSSGPGGDTQYF

v_gene: TRBV14
abundance: NA
j_gene: TRBJ1-4
CDR3aa: CASSQTGGARNEKLFF

v_gene: TRBV29-1
abundance: NA
j_gene: TRBJ2-2
CDR3aa: CSVAGGPNTGELFF

v_gene: TRBV5-1
abundance: once
j_gene: TRBJ2-7
CDR3aa: CASSLRTGAYEQYF

v_gene: TRBV19
abundance: NA
j_gene: TRBJ1-2
CDR3aa: CASSGGRNYGYTF

v_gene: TRBV29-1
abundance: NA
j_gene: TRBJ2-3
CDR3aa: CSVASGSRADTQYF

v_gene: TRBV10-2
abundance: NA
j_gene: TRBJ2-2
CDR3aa: CASSDPGTILGGELFF

v_gene: TRBV2
abundance: few
j_gene: TRBJ2-3
CDR3aa: CASSPGQGLNTDTQYF

v_gene: TRBV7-9
abundance: NA
j_gene: TRBJ1-3
CDR3aa: CSSSLAQQGYTIYF

v_gene: TRBV19
abundance: NA
j_gene: TRBJ2-1
CDR3aa: CASTRDDNEQFF

v_gene: TRBV19
abundance: few
j_gene: TRBJ2-3
CDR3aa: CASSLRQGSSDTQYF

v_gene: TRBV30
abundance: NA
j_gene: TRBJ2-7
CDR3aa: CAWSRQALSYEQYF

v_gene: TRBV27
abundance: NA
j_gene: TRBJ2-7
CDR3aa: CASSLSPIYEQYF

v_gene: TRBV11-2
abundance: few
j_gene: TRBJ2-7
CDR3aa: CASSDSGRTYEQYF

v_gene: TRBV27
abundance: NA
j_gene: NA
CDR3aa: CASSSRVLTEQYF

v_gene: TRBV6-6
abundance: few
j_gene: TRBJ1-4
CDR3aa: CASSQTELANEKLFF

v_gene: TRBV4-1
abundance: few
j_gene: TRBJ2-5
CDR3aa: CASARGRAGETQYF

v_gene: TRBV4-1
abundance: NA
j_gene: TRBJ2-2
CDR3aa: CASSQDGAGITGELFF

v_gene: TRBV11-3
abundance: NA
j_gene: TRBJ2-7
CDR3aa: CASSSRTSVAYEQYF

v_gene: TRBV15
abundance: once
j_gene: TRBJ2-5
CDR3aa: CATSRDILAGGETQYF

v_gene: TRBV5-1
abundance: NA
j_gene: TRBJ2-1
CDR3aa: CASSFEGAVSYNEQFF

v_gene: TRBV6-1
abundance: NA
j_gene: TRBJ1-2
CDR3aa: CASSDTRTATYGYTF

v_gene: TRBV7-9
abundance: few
j_gene: TRBJ2-3
CDR3aa: CSSSSTWYTIRENADTQYF

v_gene: TRBV5-1
abundance: NA
j_gene: TRBJ2-7
CDR3aa: CASSLVVFNELPYEQYF

v_gene: TRBV19
abundance: NA
j_gene: TRBJ2-7
CDR3aa: CASSTGTGYEQYF

v_gene: TRBV4-2
abundance: NA
j_gene: TRBJ2-5
CDR3aa: CASSQDPSGRGETQYF

v_gene: TRBV2
abundance: NA
j_gene: TRBJ2-7
CDR3aa: CASSTGTSGSYEQYF

v_gene: TRBV7-9
abundance: once
j_gene: TRBJ2-3
CDR3aa: CASSGKRGERSTDTQYF

v_gene: TRBV19
abundance: few
j_gene: TRBJ2-2
CDR3aa: CASSTIAGHTGELFF

v_gene: TRBV7-9
abundance: once
j_gene: TRBJ2-5
CDR3aa: CASRSGTYKSLGETQYF